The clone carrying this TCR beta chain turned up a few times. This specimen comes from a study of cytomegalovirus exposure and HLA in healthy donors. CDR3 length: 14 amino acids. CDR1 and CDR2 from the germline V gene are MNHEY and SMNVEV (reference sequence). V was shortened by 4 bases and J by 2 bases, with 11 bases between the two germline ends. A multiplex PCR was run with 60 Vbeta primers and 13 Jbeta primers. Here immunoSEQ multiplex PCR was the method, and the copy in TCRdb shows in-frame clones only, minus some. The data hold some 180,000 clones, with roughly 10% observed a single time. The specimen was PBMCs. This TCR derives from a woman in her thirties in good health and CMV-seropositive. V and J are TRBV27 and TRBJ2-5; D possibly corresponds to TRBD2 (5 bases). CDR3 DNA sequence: TGTGCCAGCAGTTCTGGAGCGGTACAAGAGACCCAGTACTTC. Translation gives CASSSGAVQETQYF.